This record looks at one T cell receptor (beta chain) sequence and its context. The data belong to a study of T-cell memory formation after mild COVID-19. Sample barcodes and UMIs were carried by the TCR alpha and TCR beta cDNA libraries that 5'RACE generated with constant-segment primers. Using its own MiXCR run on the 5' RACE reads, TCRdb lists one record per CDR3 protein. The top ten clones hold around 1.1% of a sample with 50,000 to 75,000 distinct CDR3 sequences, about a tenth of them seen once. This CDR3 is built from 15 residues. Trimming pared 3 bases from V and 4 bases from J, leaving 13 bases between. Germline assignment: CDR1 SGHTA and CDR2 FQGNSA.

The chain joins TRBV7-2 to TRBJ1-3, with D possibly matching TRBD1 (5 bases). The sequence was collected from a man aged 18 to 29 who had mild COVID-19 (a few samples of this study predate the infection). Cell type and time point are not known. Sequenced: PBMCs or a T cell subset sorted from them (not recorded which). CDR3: CASSFGSGNGNTIYF. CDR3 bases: TGTGCCAGCAGCTTCGGCTCAGGGAACGGAAACACCATATATTTT.